The source of this T cell receptor (beta chain) is a study of cytomegalovirus exposure and HLA in healthy donors. PCR amplification relied on 60 Vbeta primers (plus 13 Jbeta primers). Here immunoSEQ multiplex PCR was the method, and the copy in TCRdb shows in-frame clones only, minus some. Altogether 160,000 or so clones are present, 79% being singletons, with the ten largest covering roughly 0.64%. Study-wide results and limits: Judged likely to be a sequencing artifact was a cluster of highly shared sequence variants. Reports showed the classifier diagnosing cytomegalovirus status with high specificity and sensitivity.

Comment on this clone: No antigen is known for it.

This CDR3 region has 18 residues. Germline CDR1 is LGHNA and CDR2 is YSLEER. Trimming cost V 1 base and J 2 bases; bases outside gene matches: 13. The sequencing input was PBMCs. This chain links TRBV4-3 with TRBJ2-7; 8 bases are shared with TRBD2. This clonotype originated in a woman aged 40 to 49 in good health and CMV-seronegative. CDR3 loop: CASSQGFYGSGRPYEQYF. The CDR3 nucleotides read TGCGCCAGCAGCCAAGGTTTTTATGGGAGCGGGAGACCCTACGAGCAGTACTTC.